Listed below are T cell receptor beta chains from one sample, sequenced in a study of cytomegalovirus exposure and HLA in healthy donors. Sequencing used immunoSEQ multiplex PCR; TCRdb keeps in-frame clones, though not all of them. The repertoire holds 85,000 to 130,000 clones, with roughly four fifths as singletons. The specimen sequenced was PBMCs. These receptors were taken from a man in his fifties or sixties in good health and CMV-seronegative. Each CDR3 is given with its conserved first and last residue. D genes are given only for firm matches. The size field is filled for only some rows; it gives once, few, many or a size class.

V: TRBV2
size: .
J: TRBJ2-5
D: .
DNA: TGTGCCAGCAGACAGGGAGAGACCCAGTACTTC
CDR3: CASRQGETQYF

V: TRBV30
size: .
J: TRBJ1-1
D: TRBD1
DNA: TGTGCCTGGAGCCGGACAGGGCGGACTGAAGCTTTCTTT
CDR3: CAWSRTGRTEAFF

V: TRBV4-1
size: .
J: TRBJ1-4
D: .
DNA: TGCGCCAGCAGCCAAGTGGCAGGCCCCAATGAAAAACTGTTTTTT
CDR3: CASSQVAGPNEKLFF

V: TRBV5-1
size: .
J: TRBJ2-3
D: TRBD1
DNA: TGCGCCAGCAGCTTGGAGGGGGCCCGCACAGATACGCAGTATTTT
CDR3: CASSLEGARTDTQYF

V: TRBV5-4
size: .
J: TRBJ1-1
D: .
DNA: TGTGCCAGCAGCTTACAAAGGGAGGACACTGAAGCTTTCTTT
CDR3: CASSLQREDTEAFF

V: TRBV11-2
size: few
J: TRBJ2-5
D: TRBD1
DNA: TGTGCCAGCAGCTTAGTAGGTTATCGGACAGGGGGGAAGACCCAGTACTTC
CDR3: CASSLVGYRTGGKTQYF

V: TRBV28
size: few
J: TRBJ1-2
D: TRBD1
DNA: TGTGCCAGCAGTTTAGGGGACAGTCGCCGGGCCTATGGCTACACCTTC
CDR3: CASSLGDSRRAYGYTF

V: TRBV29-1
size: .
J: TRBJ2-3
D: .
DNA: TGCACCTCTCGGACTGATAGCACAGATACGCAGTATTTT
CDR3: CTSRTDSTDTQYF

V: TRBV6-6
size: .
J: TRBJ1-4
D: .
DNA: TGTGCCAGCAGTCCGCCCGGGGGAGCCGGTAATGAAAAACTGTTTTTT
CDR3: CASSPPGGAGNEKLFF

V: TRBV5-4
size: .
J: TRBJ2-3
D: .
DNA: TGTGCCAGCAGCTTGGGTGGTAACAGGGCCACAGATACGCAGTATTTT
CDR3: CASSLGGNRATDTQYF

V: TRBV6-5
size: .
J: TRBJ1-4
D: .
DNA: TGTGCCAGCAGTTACTCCTCCCGTCCCGATGAAAAACTGTTTTTT
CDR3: CASSYSSRPDEKLFF

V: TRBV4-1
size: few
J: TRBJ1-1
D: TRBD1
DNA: TGCGCCAGCAGGGGACAGCTCAAAAACACTGAAGCTTTCTTT
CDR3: CASRGQLKNTEAFF

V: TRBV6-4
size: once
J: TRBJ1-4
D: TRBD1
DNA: TGTGCCAGCAGTCCGGGACAGGGGGATAATGAAAAACTGTTTTTT
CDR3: CASSPGQGDNEKLFF

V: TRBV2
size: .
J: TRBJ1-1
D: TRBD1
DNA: TGTGCCAGCAGTCTTCGGACAGGGGCGATGGGTGAAGCTTTCTTT
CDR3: CASSLRTGAMGEAFF

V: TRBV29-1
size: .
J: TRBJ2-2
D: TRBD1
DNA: TGCAGCGTTATCCCGGGACAGGGGGACACCGGGGAGCTGTTTTTT
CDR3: CSVIPGQGDTGELFF

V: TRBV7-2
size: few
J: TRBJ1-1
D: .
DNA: TGTGCCAGCAGCTTAGCTCTCAACACTGAAGCTTTCTTT
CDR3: CASSLALNTEAFF

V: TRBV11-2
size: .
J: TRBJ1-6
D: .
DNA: TGTGCCAGCAGCTTTTGGGAGGGAAATTCACCCCTCCACTTT
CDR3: CASSFWEGNSPLHF

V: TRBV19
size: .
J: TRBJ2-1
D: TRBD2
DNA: TGTGCCAGTGGGGGACTAGCGGGGGGGAGCTCCTACAATGAGCAGTTCTTC
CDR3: CASGGLAGGSSYNEQFF

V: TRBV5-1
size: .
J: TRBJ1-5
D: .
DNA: TGCGCCAGCAGCTTGGACAGAACAAATCAGCCCCAGCATTTT
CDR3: CASSLDRTNQPQHF

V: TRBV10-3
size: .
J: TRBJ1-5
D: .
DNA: TGTGCCATCAGTGAGTCCCAGAATCAGCCCCAGCATTTT
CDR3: CAISESQNQPQHF

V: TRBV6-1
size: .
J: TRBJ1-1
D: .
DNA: TGTGCCAGCAGTGAAAGGTGGTTGGGGGAGGTTGAAGCTTTCTTT
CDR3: CASSERWLGEVEAFF

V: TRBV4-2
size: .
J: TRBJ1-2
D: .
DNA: TGTGCCAGCAGCCAAGAGTCCCGTCGCCCTATAACTTCATATGGCTACACCTTC
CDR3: CASSQESRRPITSYGYTF

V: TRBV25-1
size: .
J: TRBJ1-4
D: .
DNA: TGTGCCAGCAGTCCTTATGGGGGGGCCGGAGAAAAACTGTTTTTT
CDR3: CASSPYGGAGEKLFF

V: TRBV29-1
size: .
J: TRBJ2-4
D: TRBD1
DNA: TGCAGCGCCGGGACAGGGACGGACATTCAGTACTTC
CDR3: CSAGTGTDIQYF

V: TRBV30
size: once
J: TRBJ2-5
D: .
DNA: TGTGCCTGGAGTGTCTACAGTGGGGAGACCCAGTACTTC
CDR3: CAWSVYSGETQYF

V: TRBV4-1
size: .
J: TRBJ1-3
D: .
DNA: TGCGCCAGCAGCCAAGATACAGCTTCTAACACCATATATTTT
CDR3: CASSQDTASNTIYF

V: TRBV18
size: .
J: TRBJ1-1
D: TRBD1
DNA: TGTGCCAGCTCACAGGGCACAGGGGGCAACACTGAAGCTTTCTTT
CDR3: CASSQGTGGNTEAFF

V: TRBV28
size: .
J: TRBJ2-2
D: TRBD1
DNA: TGTGCCAGCAGCCGGGACAGGGGACCGAACACCGGGGAGCTGTTTTTT
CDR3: CASSRDRGPNTGELFF

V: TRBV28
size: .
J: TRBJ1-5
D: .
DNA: TGTGCCAGCAGTTTCAGTGGCAGGGGCTTTAATCAGCCCCAGCATTTT
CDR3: CASSFSGRGFNQPQHF

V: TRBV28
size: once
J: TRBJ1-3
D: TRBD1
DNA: TGTGCCAGCGAGACAGGGGATGGAAACACCATATATTTT
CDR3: CASETGDGNTIYF

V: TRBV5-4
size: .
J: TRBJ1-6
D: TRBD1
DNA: TGTGCCAGCAGCTTCGATCCAGGGGGCGTAGAATCACCCCTCCACTTT
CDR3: CASSFDPGGVESPLHF

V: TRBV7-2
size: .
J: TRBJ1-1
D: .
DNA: TGTGCCAGCAGCTCTGTCAGGGGCACTGAAGCTTTCTTT
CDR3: CASSSVRGTEAFF

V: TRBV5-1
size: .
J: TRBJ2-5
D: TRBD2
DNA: TGCGCCAGCAGCCCCGTGGAGCGGGGTCGTGAGACCCAGTACTTC
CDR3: CASSPVERGRETQYF

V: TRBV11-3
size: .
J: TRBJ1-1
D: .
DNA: TGTGCCAGCAACCTGACAGACCACCTGAACACTGAAGCTTTCTTT
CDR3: CASNLTDHLNTEAFF

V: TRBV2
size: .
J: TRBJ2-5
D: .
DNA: TGTGCCAGCAGTGAAGACGGGGAGACCCAGTACTTC
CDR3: CASSEDGETQYF

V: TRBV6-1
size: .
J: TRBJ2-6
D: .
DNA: TGTGCCAGCAGTGAAGCGTTCGGCGGTTCCTCTGGGGCCAACGTCCTGACTTTC
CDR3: CASSEAFGGSSGANVLTF

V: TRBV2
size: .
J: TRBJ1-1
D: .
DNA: TGTGCCAGCAGTGCCCGAGGGACTGTCAACACTGAAGCTTTCTTT
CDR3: CASSARGTVNTEAFF

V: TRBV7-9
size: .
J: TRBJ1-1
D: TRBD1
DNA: TGTGCCAGCAGCTTATCGACAGGGGAGGCTTTCTTT
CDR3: CASSLSTGEAFF

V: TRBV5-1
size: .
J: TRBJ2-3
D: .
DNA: TGCGCCAGCAGCTTAGGTCCCCCGGGGAACACAGATACGCAGTATTTT
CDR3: CASSLGPPGNTDTQYF

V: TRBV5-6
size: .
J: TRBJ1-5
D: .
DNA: TGTGCCAGCAGTGGGTGGGCTTCCGGATCAAGCAATCAGCCCCAGCATTTT
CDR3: CASSGWASGSSNQPQHF

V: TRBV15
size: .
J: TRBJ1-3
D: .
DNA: TGTGCCACCAGCAGAGATAGGGGCAGGGACACCATATATTTT
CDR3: CATSRDRGRDTIYF

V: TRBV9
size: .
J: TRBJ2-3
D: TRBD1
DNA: TGTGCCAGCAGCGTAGATGGGACAGGGACAGATACGCAGTATTTT
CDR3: CASSVDGTGTDTQYF

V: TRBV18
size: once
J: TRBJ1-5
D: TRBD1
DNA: TGTGCCAGCTCAATAGACAGGGTCGATCAGCCCCAGCATTTT
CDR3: CASSIDRVDQPQHF

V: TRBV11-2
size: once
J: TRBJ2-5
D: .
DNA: TGTGCCAGCAGCTTAGTCCCGCGGGAGACCCAGTACTTC
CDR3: CASSLVPRETQYF

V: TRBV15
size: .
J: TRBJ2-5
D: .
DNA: TGTGCCACCAACAGACGAGCGACAGAGACCCAGTACTTC
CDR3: CATNRRATETQYF

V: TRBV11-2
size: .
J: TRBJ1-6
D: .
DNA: TGTGCCAGCAGCCCCATCAGGGGTTATAATTCACCCCTCCACTTT
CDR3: CASSPIRGYNSPLHF

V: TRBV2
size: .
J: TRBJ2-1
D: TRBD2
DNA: TGTGCCAGCAGTGCCGGGACTAGCGGTCTTGAGCAGTTCTTC
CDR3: CASSAGTSGLEQFF

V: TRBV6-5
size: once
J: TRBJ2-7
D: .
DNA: TGTGCCAGCAGCACTAAGCTGCTGTCCTACGAGCAGTACTTC
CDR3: CASSTKLLSYEQYF

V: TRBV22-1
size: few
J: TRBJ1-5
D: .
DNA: TGTCCTGGGAGCGACCAAGCACTTCGGGTAAATCAGCCCCAGCATTTT
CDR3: CPGSDQALRVNQPQHF

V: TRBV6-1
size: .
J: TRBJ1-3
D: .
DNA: TGTGCCAGCAGACCGACTGGTACTGGAAACACCATATATTTT
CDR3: CASRPTGTGNTIYF

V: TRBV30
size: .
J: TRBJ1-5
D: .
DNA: TGTGCCTGCACTTGGGGTTCCCGACAGCTGAATCAGCCCCAGCATTTT
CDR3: CACTWGSRQLNQPQHF

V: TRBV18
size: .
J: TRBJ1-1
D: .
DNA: TGTGCCAGCTCCATCTCCCCTAGACTGAACACTGAAGCTTTCTTT
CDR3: CASSISPRLNTEAFF

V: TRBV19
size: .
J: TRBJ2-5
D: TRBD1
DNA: TGTGCCAGTAGTAACACAGGGGAAGAGACCCAGTACTTC
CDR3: CASSNTGEETQYF

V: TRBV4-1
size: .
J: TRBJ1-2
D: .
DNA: TGCGCCAGCAGCCCGTTCTACCCAACACAGAAATCCTATGGCTACACCTTC
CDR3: CASSPFYPTQKSYGYTF

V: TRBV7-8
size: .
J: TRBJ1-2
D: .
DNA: TGTGCCAGCAGCTACCAGGGACAACAAATGAGTGGCTACACCTTC
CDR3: CASSYQGQQMSGYTF